This T cell receptor beta chain emerged from a study of cytomegalovirus exposure and HLA in healthy donors. Primers included in the PCR were 60 Vbeta and 13 Jbeta primers. The data were produced by immunoSEQ multiplex PCR, yet TCRdb's version contains in-frame clones alone and is incomplete. This sample has 150,000 to 200,000 clones, with 75% found just once. The germline gives CDR1 SNHLY, CDR2 FYNNEI. The V gene end was trimmed by 3 bases and the J gene end by 11 bases; junction bases not matched to a gene: 6. CDR3 length: 12 residues. This receptor was taken from a woman aged 45 to 65 in good health and CMV-seropositive. This chain links TRBV2 with TRBJ1-2, with 7 bases that match TRBD1. The sequenced sample was PBMCs. The CDR3 spells CASSDRGKGYTF. The CDR3 bases are TGTGCCAGCAGTGACAGGGGGAAGGGTTACACCTTC.